Sequencing of this T cell receptor (beta chain) was carried out in a study of T cell responses to AZD1222 COVID-19 vaccine. Study outcomes and limitations: CD4 TCRs covered the whole spike, strongest at regions 160-218 and 743-854.

Regarding this clone: The antigen is unknown.

The assay was immunoSEQ multiplex PCR, and TCRdb's table has in-frame clones only and misses some. The repertoire holds about 170,000 clones, roughly 87% seen once, with approximately 0.97% in the top ten. This CDR3 has 16 residues. V shed 1 base and J 5 bases; nucleotides not matched to a gene: 8. From germline, CDR1 is LGHDT and CDR2 YNNKEL (reference sequence). The receptor comes from an adult who received the AZD1222 COVID-19 vaccine. The chain employs TRBV3-1 (or the pseudogene TRBV3-2) and TRBJ1-1; 9 nucleotides match TRBD1. The sample here was peripheral blood, taken 28 days after the second AZD1222 dose. CDR3 nucleotides: TGTGCCAGCAGCCAAGGCGGGACAGGGAGGTCGACTGAAGCTTTCTTT. Translation gives CASSQGGTGRSTEAFF.